The 3 T cell receptor beta chains listed next were all sequenced from one sample in a study of PD-1 blockade in classical Hodgkin lymphoma. Repertoires were generated with immunoSEQ multiplex PCR, while TCRdb's copy carries only in-frame clones and drops some. The table includes about 98,000 clones, 81% detected once. Relapse was seen in all patients after autologous stem cell transplantation, and brentuximab vedotin exposure was variable. The sample in question was peripheral blood mononuclear cells (PBMCs), obtained before the second cycle of nivolumab. These receptors came from a human donor with classical Hodgkin lymphoma.

The rearrangement links TRBV11-2 to TRBJ2-7; perhaps TRBD2 as D (5 bases). Trimming stripped 2 bases from V and 6 bases from J, with 17 bases between. The germline gives CDR1 SGHAT, CDR2 FQNNGV. The CDR3 covers 15 residues. The CDR3 region has the DNA TGTGCCAGCAGCTTACTCCCCGGGAACCGGGGCGAGCAGTACTTC. This sequence encodes CASSLLPGNRGEQYF. Drawing the rest from reference TRBV11-2 and TRBJ2-7, the complete variable domain is EAGVAQSPRYKIIEKRQSVAFWCNPISGHATLYWYQQILGQGPKLLIQFQNNGVVDDSQLPKDRFSAERLKGVDSTLKIQPAKLEDSAVYLCASSLLPGNRGEQYFGPGTRLTVT.

The gene calls are TRBV6-5 and TRBJ2-1, with D possibly TRBD2 on 6 matching bases. Trimming removed 6 bases from V and 11 bases from J, with 17 bases in between. The CDR3 consists of 13 residues. Germline lookup yields CDR1 MNHEY and CDR2 SVGAGI. The CDR3 DNA follows: TGTGCCAGCAGCGGTACCCGGGGGACTCAGCAGTTCTTC. Protein product: CASSGTRGTQQFF.

The gene calls are TRBV19 and TRBJ2-7; the D gene is possibly TRBD2 (6 bases). V was cut by 5 bases and J by 2 bases, with 22 bases left in between. The CDR3 is 17 amino acids. The V gene's germline CDR1 is LNHDA and CDR2 SQIVND (reference sequence). The CDR3 loop is CASSPAGFGAPTYEQYF. DNA for the CDR3: TGTGCCAGTAGTCCCGCGGGGTTTGGGGCCCCAACCTACGAGCAGTACTTC.